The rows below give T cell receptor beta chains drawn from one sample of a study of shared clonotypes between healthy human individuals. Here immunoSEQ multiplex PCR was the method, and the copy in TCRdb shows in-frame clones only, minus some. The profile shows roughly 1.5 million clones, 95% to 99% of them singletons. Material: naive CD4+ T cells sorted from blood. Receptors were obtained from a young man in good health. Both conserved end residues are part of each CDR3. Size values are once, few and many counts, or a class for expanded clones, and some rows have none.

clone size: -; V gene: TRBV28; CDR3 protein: CASWTSGFVNEQFF
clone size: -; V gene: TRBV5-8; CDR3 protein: CASSLKVNYGYTF
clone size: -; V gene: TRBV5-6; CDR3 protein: CASSFRGVGADTQYF
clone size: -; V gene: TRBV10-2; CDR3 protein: CASRLTGVREQFF
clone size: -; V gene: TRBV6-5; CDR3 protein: CASSSSTGYSEKLFF
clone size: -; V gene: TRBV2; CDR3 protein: CASTNGRTALTGELFF
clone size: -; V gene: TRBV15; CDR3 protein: CATSPGGSLSEQFF
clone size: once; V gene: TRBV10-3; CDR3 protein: CAISESLQGADTIYF
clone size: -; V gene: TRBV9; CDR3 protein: CASSVISGNEQFF
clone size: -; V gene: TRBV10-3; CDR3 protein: CAIKVKGAAISTDTQYF
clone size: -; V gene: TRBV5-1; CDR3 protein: CASSLVGVSYNEQFF